This T cell receptor beta chain was documented in a study of blood T cell repertoires in COVID-19. The method was immunoSEQ multiplex PCR; TCRdb's version includes in-frame clones alone and lacks a portion of them. This sample has 200,000 to 300,000 clones; approximately 81% occur once, and the top ten carry 3.5% to 5%. The CDR3 extends over 17 amino acids. Trimming cost V 5 bases and J 8 bases; bases outside gene matches: 16. Germline CDR1 PRHDT, CDR2 FYEKMQ (reference sequence). The gene calls are TRBV13 and TRBJ2-1; 9 bases match TRBD2. The sequenced sample was peripheral blood. The receptor comes from a man aged 60 to 75 with acute or convalescent COVID-19. The CDR3 spells CASSTFEGLAPLDEQFF. CDR3 DNA: TGTGCCAGCAGCACCTTCGAGGGACTAGCTCCTCTGGATGAGCAGTTCTTC.